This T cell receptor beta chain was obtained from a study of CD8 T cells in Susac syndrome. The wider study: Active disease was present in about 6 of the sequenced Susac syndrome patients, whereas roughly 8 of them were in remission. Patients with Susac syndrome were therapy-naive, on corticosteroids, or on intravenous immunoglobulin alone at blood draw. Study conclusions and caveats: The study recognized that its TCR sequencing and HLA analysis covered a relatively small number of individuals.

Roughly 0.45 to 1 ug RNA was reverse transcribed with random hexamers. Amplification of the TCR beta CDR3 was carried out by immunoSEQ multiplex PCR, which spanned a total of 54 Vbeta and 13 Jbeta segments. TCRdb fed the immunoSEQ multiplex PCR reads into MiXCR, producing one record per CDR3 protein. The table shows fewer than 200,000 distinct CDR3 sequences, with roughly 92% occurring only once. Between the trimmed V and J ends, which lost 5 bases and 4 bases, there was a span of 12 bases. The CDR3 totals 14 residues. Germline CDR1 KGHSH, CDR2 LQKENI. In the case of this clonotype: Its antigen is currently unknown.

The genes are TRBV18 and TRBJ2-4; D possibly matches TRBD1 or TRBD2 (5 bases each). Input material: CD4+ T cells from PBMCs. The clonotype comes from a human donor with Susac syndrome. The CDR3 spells CASSTGTEKNIQYF. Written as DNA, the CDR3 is TGTGCCAGCTCAACCGGGACCGAGAAAAACATTCAGTACTTC.